This T cell receptor beta chain was captured by sequencing in a study of human T cells and chemical hapten exposure. Time point described: patch test 3, about 24 weeks after DPC sensitization. Indicated treatment: therapeutic diphenylcyclopropenone sensitization with weekly scalp DPC. CDR1 and CDR2 (germline): ENHRY, SYGVKD. The CDR3 contains 17 residues. With V trimmed by 2 bases and J by 1 base, 9 bases remained unmatched. Each cDNA molecule in the library carried unique molecular identifiers. Each CDR3 protein gets one entry after TCRdb re-called the RACE reads with MiXCR. The sample includes about 190,000 distinct CDR3 sequences, 20% to 25% seen only once; the top ten take 2% to 3%.

V and J are TRBV10-3 and TRBJ1-1; 8 bases match TRBD1. This TCR was sampled from a woman aged 35 to 49 with alopecia areata. Some clones in this sample may be carry-over from other donors' samples. Source: whole blood, taken in connection with sensitization to the hapten diphenylcyclopropenone (DPC). The CDR3 protein is CAISERAGGIANTEAFF. CDR3 bases: TGTGCCATCAGTGAGAGGGCAGGGGGCATCGCGAACACTGAAGCTTTCTTT.